These 5 T cell receptor beta chains were all obtained from the same sample, sequenced in a study of human T cells and chemical hapten exposure. Time point: healthy volunteer bleed at 6 weeks. Sequencing started from total RNA isolated from unfractionated whole blood. TCRdb recomputed calls from the RACE reads with MiXCR, one row per CDR3 protein. The sample lists approximately 34,000 distinct CDR3 sequences; roughly 5% were seen once. Input material: whole blood. Receptors originate from a human donor in good health. Some clones in this sample may be carry-over from other donors' samples.

This clonotype came up many times. Here the CDR3 reads CASVSRRQRGEKLFF. As DNA, the CDR3 is TGTGCCAGCGTCTCCCGGAGACAGAGGGGTGAAAAACTGTTTTTT. V and J are TRBV2 and TRBJ1-4, with D perhaps TRBD1 (5 bases). Germline assignment: CDR1 SNHLY and CDR2 FYNNEI. This CDR3 has 15 amino acids. The V and J ends lost 8 bases and 7 bases respectively, with 20 bases between them.

The V gene is TRBV5-1, the J gene TRBJ2-3, with D perhaps TRBD2 (5 bases). Trimming shortened V by 0 bases and J by 3 bases, and 8 bases separated the two germline ends. This CDR3 has 14 amino acids. Germline CDR1 and CDR2: SGHRS and YFSETQ. The CDR3 DNA follows: TGCGCCAGCAGCTTGGGGGAGCGGACAGATACGCAGTATTTT. As protein: CASSLGERTDTQYF.

Regarding this clonotype: At one boundary the junction diverges from the germline segment, which might be a read error. This rearrangement joins TRBV7-9 to TRBJ1-2; TRBD1 matches at 7 bases. This CDR3 has 15 residues. CDR1 and CDR2 (germline): SEHNR, FQNEAQ (reference sequence). The CDR3 DNA sequence: TGTGCCAGCAGCTTTCAGGGGGGAGATAACTATGGCTGCACCTTC. Translation gives CASSFQGGDNYGCTF.

J is TRBJ1-1 and V is TRBV27, with 11 bases fitting TRBD1. There are 16 residues in the CDR3. Per germline, CDR1 MNHEY and CDR2 SMNVEV (reference sequence). Trimming removed 8 bases from V and 4 bases from J; junction bases left unmatched: 12. The CDR3 DNA reads as TGTGCCAGCCGGTCCGGACAGGGGGCGCGGGGCACTGAAGCTTTCTTT. Its protein is CASRSGQGARGTEAFF.

In this sample, this clonotype turned up many times. The J gene is TRBJ2-1, the V gene TRBV3-1; D is unclear. The CDR3 is 13 amino acids. Germline loops: CDR1 LGHDT, CDR2 YNNKEL (reference sequence). The V end lost 1 base, the J end lost 6 bases, and 7 bases lay between the germline ends. The CDR3 sequence is CASSQGRINEQFF. CDR3 DNA sequence: TGTGCCAGCAGCCAAGGTAGAATCAATGAGCAGTTCTTC.